This passage covers 12 T cell receptor beta chains from one sample sequenced in a study of cytomegalovirus exposure and HLA in healthy donors. The PCR was carried out with 60 Vbeta primers and 13 Jbeta primers. The method was immunoSEQ multiplex PCR; TCRdb's version includes in-frame clones alone and lacks a portion of them. The sample includes under 200,000 clones, 65% to 70% seen only once; the top ten take approximately 4.5%. The sample comprised PBMCs. These receptors were obtained from a woman aged 18-30 years in good health and CMV-seropositive.

The rearrangement uses TRBV18 and TRBJ1-5; the match to TRBD1 covers 7 bases. The CDR3 contains 14 residues. After removal of 4 bases from V and 3 bases from J, the junction contained 3 bases not matched to a gene. Germline CDR1 is KGHSH and CDR2 is LQKENI. The CDR3, as DNA: TGTGCCAGCTCACTGACAGGGAACAATCAGCCCCAGCATTTT. Translation gives CASSLTGNNQPQHF.

The genes are TRBV18 and TRBJ1-2; D might be TRBD1 (6 bases). This CDR3 contains 13 residues. The V end was cut by 3 bases, the J end by 10 bases, with 15 bases between. Germline loops: CDR1 KGHSH, CDR2 LQKENI. The CDR3 protein is CASSPNSQGVYTF. The CDR3 region has the DNA TGTGCCAGCTCACCCAATTCACAGGGAGTCTACACCTTC.

The V call is TRBV29-1, the J call TRBJ2-1, with 8 nucleotides matching TRBD2. V trimming: 5 bases; J trimming: 8 bases; junction bases outside the gene matches: 11. The CDR3 is 14 residues long. Germline assignment: CDR1 SQVTM and CDR2 ANQGSEA. Here the CDR3 reads CSVTIAGRLDEQFF. The CDR3 bases are TGCAGCGTTACCATAGCGGGGAGGCTAGATGAGCAGTTCTTC.

V is TRBV5-1 and J is TRBJ2-5, with D maybe TRBD1 (6 bases). The better agreement between TRBJ2-7 and the DNA end casts doubt on the J call. Germline V gene sequence: CDR1 SGHRS, CDR2 YFSETQ. The CDR3 loop spans 14 amino acids. DNA for the CDR3: TGCGCCAGCAGCTTGAGGGACACATTCTACGAGCAGTACTTC. Protein: CASSLRDTFYEQYF.

J is TRBJ2-1 and V is TRBV19, with 13 bases lining up with TRBD2. Germline assignment: CDR1 LNHDA and CDR2 SQIVND (reference sequence). There are 15 residues in the CDR3. V was clipped by 3 bases and J by 8 bases; unmatched bases: 4. The CDR3 protein is CASSITSGGADEQFF. In DNA, the CDR3 is TGTGCCAGTAGTATCACTAGCGGGGGGGCCGATGAGCAGTTCTTC. Full variable domain (remainder filled in from reference TRBV19 and TRBJ2-1): DGGITQSPKYLFRKEGQNVTLSCEQNLNHDAMYWYRQDPGQGLRLIYYSQIVNDFQKGDIAEGYSVSREKKESFPLTVTSAQKNPTAFYLCASSITSGGADEQFFGPGTRLTVL.

J is TRBJ1-2 and V is TRBV27, with 12 bases that match TRBD1. Germline V gives CDR1 MNHEY, CDR2 SMNVEV (reference sequence). The CDR3 sequence is 16 residues long. J was trimmed by 4 bases and V by 6 bases; bases with no gene match: 9. The CDR3 spells CASSPGQGATRYGYTF. In DNA, the CDR3 is TGTGCCAGCAGCCCGGGACAGGGGGCAACCCGCTATGGCTACACCTTC.

This chain uses TRBV5-1 with TRBJ2-7; TRBD2 is a possible D gene (6 bases). V lost 6 bases and J 6 bases, leaving 19 bases between the germline ends. CDR3 length: 14 residues. Germline V gene lookup returns CDR1 SGHRS and CDR2 YFSETQ. CDR3 nucleotides: TGCGCCAGCACCCCCGGGAGCGGCGTAGCCGAGCAGTACTTC. As protein: CASTPGSGVAEQYF.

This sequence joins TRBV30 and TRBJ1-2; TRBD1 aligns across 7 bases. J lost 0 bases, V lost 6 bases, and 7 bases had no gene match. Germline V gene sequence: CDR1 GTSNPN, CDR2 SVGIG (reference sequence). This CDR3 is 14 amino acids long. CDR3 region: CACVPQGANYGYTF. CDR3 DNA sequence: TGTGCCTGCGTACCCCAGGGGGCTAACTATGGCTACACCTTC.

V and J are TRBV2 and TRBJ2-5; 7 nucleotides match TRBD2. The J call is in doubt because the DNA end fits TRBJ2-7 better. The CDR3 length is 12 residues. From germline, CDR1 is SNHLY and CDR2 FYNNEI. The DNA of the CDR3 is TGTGCCAGCAGTTATGGGGGGGACGAGCAGTACTTC. It codes for CASSYGGDEQYF.

Here the CDR3 reads CAIRGQGGTEAFF. CDR3 nucleotide sequence: TGTGCCATCAGGGGACAGGGAGGCACTGAAGCTTTCTTT. The chain recombines TRBV10-3 with TRBJ1-1; 9 bases match TRBD1. The junction had 3 bases not matched to a gene; V was cut back by 6 bases and J by 4 bases. Germline CDR1 reads ENHRY; CDR2 reads SYGVKD. The CDR3 sequence is 13 residues long.

This rearrangement joins TRBV29-1 to TRBJ1-1, with TRBD1 matching 8 bases. V was pared by 6 bases and J by 6 bases, with 3 bases of the junction left unmatched. The CDR3 is 11 residues long. Germline CDR1 is SQVTM and CDR2 is ANQGSEA. In DNA form, the CDR3 reads TGCAGCGTGGACAGGGCAGCTGAAGCTTTCTTT. Translation: CSVDRAAEAFF.

The chain uses TRBV29-1 and TRBJ2-7, with 9 bases that match TRBD1. With 2 bases clipped from V and 6 bases from J, the junction kept 8 bases outside the gene matches. Germline V gives CDR1 SQVTM, CDR2 ANQGSEA. This CDR3 has 14 residues. CDR3 loop: CSVEKTQTGGEQYF. The CDR3 nucleotides are TGCAGCGTTGAAAAGACCCAGACAGGGGGCGAGCAGTACTTC.